These 11 T cell receptor beta chains came from one sample sequenced in a study of blood T cells in healthy people across ages. Sample-barcoded 5' priming and a J-beta primer mix drove a second PCR of roughly 7 to 11 cycles. TCRdb ran MiXCR on the 5' RACE reads and lists one entry per CDR3 protein. This sample has 800,000 or so distinct CDR3 sequences, with about 25% found just once. The same data also contributed to another study, on T cells of mothers and their children.

The sequenced sample was blood. Every receptor here comes from a boy aged 5-17 years in good health.

This clonotype has a handful of counts. V gene TRBV6-5 combines with J gene TRBJ1-1; a possible D gene is TRBD1 (5 bases). Germline CDR1 is MNHEY and CDR2 is SVGAGI. The CDR3 extends over 14 amino acids. Trimming removed 6 bases at V and 1 base at J, with 12 bases between. The CDR3 DNA reads as TGTGCCAGCAGAAACCGAACAGGGAACACTGAAGCTTTCTTT. Translating gives CASRNRTGNTEAFF.

The sample holds a few counts of this clonotype. This chain joins TRBV15 and TRBJ2-7; 9 bases are shared with TRBD2. The J call could be wrong; TRBJ2-1 is a better fit for the DNA end. The CDR3 spans 14 residues. Germline lookup yields CDR1 LNHNV and CDR2 YYDKDF (reference sequence). CDR3 loop: CATRIAGAYNEQFF. In DNA form, the CDR3 reads TGTGCCACCAGGATAGCGGGGGCCTACAATGAGCAGTTCTTC.

This clonotype turned up a few times. The chain couples TRBV7-9 to TRBJ2-5, with TRBD2 matching 14 bases. Germline CDR1 SEHNR, CDR2 FQNEAQ (reference sequence). CDR3 length: 16 amino acids. The V gene end was trimmed by 3 bases and the J gene end by 5 bases; junction bases not matched to a gene: 5. The CDR3 DNA follows: TGTGCCAGCAGCTTGGGACTAGCGGGAGTTGAGGAGACCCAGTACTTC. It codes for CASSLGLAGVEETQYF.

As for this clonotype: Since no conserved phenylalanine or tryptophan closes the CDR3, a read error is the likely cause. V gene TRBV29-1 combines with J gene TRBJ2-3; 7 bases agree with TRBD1. From germline, CDR1 is SQVTM and CDR2 ANQGSEA. The CDR3 loop spans 13 amino acids. The CDR3 reads CSGEGQSTDTQYL. CDR3 coding DNA: TGCAGCGGAGAGGGACAGAGCACAGATACACAGTATTTG.

This clonotype has just a few counts. This chain links TRBV28 with TRBJ2-6; the D is unclear. The length of the CDR3 is 15 residues. Germline V lookup: CDR1 MDHEN, CDR2 SYDVKM. With 1 base removed from V and 1 base from J, the gap between germline ends came to 5 bases. As DNA, the CDR3 is TGTGCCAGCAGTTTATACGTTTCTGGGGCCAACGTCCTGACTTTC. Its protein product is CASSLYVSGANVLTF.

The V gene is TRBV12-3 or TRBV12-4, the J gene TRBJ2-7; 12 bases are a match to TRBD2. The CDR3 consists of 16 residues. J was trimmed by 5 bases and V by 6 bases; bases with no gene match: 11. The CDR3 loop reads CASRAILAGGPNEQYF. For the CDR3, the DNA is TGTGCCAGCAGGGCCATTCTAGCGGGAGGGCCGAACGAGCAGTACTTC.

The rearrangement uses TRBV7-2 and TRBJ1-1; D not resolved. The length of the CDR3 is 14 residues. CDR1 is SGHTA and CDR2 is FQGNSA in the germline V gene. Deletions cut 1 base from V and 1 base from J, with 7 bases between. The CDR3 sequence is CASSLEYWNTEAFF. The CDR3 DNA follows: TGTGCCAGCAGCTTAGAGTACTGGAACACTGAAGCTTTCTTT.

The CDR3 DNA sequence: TGTGCCAGCAGCCAAGATGGCGAACTCAATGAGCAGTTCTTC. Amino acid sequence: CASSQDGELNEQFF. The chain is built from TRBV4-2 and TRBJ2-1; D is ambiguous. Trimming stripped 0 bases from V and 6 bases from J, with 9 bases between. The CDR3 runs 14 residues. The germline V gene encodes CDR1 LGHNA and CDR2 YNFKEQ.

The chain employs TRBV20-1 and TRBJ2-5; 8 nucleotides agree with TRBD1. Losses at the gene ends were 1 base for V and 1 base for J; bases not matched to a gene: 2. The CDR3 contains 14 residues. In germline, CDR1 is DFQATT, CDR2 SNEGSKA (reference sequence). The CDR3 nucleotides are TGCAGTGCTAGAGTAGGGACAGGCCAAGAGACCCAGTACTTC. This translates into CSARVGTGQETQYF.

The table lists this clonotype with many counts. CDR3 residues: CASSLGRGAETQYF. Here the CDR3 DNA reads TGTGCCAGCAGTCTGGGTCGTGGGGCAGAGACCCAGTACTTC. The J gene is TRBJ2-5, the V gene TRBV6-6, with D possibly being TRBD1 (5 bases). The V gene's germline CDR1 is MNHNY and CDR2 SVGAGI (reference sequence). The CDR3 runs to 14 residues. V was cut by 5 bases and J by 4 bases, with 14 bases left in between.

Written as DNA, the CDR3 is TGTGCCAGCAGTCTACAGGGTATTACCAACGAGCAGTACTTC. This encodes CASSLQGITNEQYF. The gene calls are TRBV27 and TRBJ2-1, with D possibly being TRBD1 (6 bases). TRBJ2-7 matches the DNA end more closely, so the J call is doubtful. CDR3 size: 14 residues. The germline CDR1 and CDR2 sequences are MNHEY and SMNVEV (reference sequence).